This TCR beta chain derives from a study of T cell responses to AZD1222 COVID-19 vaccine. General study points: At baseline, just 6 or 7 AZD1222 recipients tested seropositive.

Whether given at about 4 or about 12 weeks, second doses were pooled. This table comes from immunoSEQ multiplex PCR, and its TCRdb copy is limited to in-frame clones, with some not included. This table holds around 170,000 clones, 80% to 95% found once. Points on this clone: Its antigen is not known.

The germline V gene has CDR1 MNHEY and CDR2 SVGAGI. This CDR3 is 14 amino acids long. V lost 5 bases and J 2 bases, leaving 13 bases between the germline ends. V is TRBV6-5 and J is TRBJ2-7; D is possibly TRBD1 (5 bases). The source was peripheral blood, collected 28 days after the second AZD1222 dose. The TCR was taken from an adult who received the AZD1222 COVID-19 vaccine. The CDR3 DNA is TGTGCCAGCAGTAACCCAGGGTATCCCTACGAGCAGTACTTC. Translating it yields CASSNPGYPYEQYF.